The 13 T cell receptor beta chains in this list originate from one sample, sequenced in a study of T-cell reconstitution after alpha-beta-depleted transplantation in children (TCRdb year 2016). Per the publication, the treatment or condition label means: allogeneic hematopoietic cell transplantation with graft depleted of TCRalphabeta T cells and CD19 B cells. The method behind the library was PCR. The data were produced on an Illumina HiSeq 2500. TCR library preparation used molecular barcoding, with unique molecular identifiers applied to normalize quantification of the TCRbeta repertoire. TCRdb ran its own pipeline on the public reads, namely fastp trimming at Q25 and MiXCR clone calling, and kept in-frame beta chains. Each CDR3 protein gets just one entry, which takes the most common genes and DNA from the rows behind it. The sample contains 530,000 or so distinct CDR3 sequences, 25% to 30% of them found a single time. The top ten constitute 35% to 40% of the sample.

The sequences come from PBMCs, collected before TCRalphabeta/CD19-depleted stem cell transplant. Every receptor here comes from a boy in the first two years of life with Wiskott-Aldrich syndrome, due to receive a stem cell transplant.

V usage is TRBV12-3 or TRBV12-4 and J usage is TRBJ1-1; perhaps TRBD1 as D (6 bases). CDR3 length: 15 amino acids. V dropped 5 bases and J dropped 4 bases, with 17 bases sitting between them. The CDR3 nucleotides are TGTGCCAGCAGTACTTTTCTGGGGGGCGGCACTGAAGCTTTCTTT. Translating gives CASSTFLGGGTEAFF.

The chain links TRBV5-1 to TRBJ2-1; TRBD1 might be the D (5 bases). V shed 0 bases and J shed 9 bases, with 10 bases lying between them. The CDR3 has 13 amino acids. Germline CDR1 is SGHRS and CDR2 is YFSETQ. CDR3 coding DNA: TGCGCCAGCAGCTTGGACAGGACGGGTGAGCAGTTCTTC. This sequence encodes CASSLDRTGEQFF. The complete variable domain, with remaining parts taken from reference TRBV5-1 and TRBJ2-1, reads KAGVTQTPRYLIKTRGQQVTLSCSPISGHRSVSWYQQTPGQGLQFLFEYFSETQRNKGNFPGRFSGRQFSNSRSEMNVSTLELGDSALYLCASSLDRTGEQFFGPGTRLTVL.

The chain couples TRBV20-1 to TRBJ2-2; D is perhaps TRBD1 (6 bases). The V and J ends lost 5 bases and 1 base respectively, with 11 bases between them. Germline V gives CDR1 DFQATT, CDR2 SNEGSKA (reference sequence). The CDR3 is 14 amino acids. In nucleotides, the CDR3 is TGCAGTGCTCATCAGACAGGGAACACCGGGGAGCTGTTTTTT. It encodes CSAHQTGNTGELFF.

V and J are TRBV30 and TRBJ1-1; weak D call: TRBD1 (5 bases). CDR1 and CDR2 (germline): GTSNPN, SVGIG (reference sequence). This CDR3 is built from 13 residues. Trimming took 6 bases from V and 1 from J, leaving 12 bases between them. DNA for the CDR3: TGTGCCTGCCTTACGGGGCAGAACACTGAAGCTTTCTTT. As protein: CACLTGQNTEAFF.

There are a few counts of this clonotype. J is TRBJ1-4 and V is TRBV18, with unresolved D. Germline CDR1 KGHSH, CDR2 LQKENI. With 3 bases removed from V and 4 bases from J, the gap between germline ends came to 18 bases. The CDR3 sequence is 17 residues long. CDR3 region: CASSPTRAVANNEKLFF. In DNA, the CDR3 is TGTGCCAGCTCACCCACTCGGGCAGTAGCCAATAATGAAAAACTGTTTTTT.

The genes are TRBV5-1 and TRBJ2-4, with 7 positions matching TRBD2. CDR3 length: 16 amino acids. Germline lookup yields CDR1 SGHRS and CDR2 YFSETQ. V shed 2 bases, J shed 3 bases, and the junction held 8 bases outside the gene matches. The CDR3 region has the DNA TGCGCCAGCAGCTTTATGGGAGGGATAGGCAAAAACATTCAGTACTTC. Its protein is CASSFMGGIGKNIQYF. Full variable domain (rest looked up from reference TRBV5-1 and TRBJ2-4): KAGVTQTPRYLIKTRGQQVTLSCSPISGHRSVSWYQQTPGQGLQFLFEYFSETQRNKGNFPGRFSGRQFSNSRSEMNVSTLELGDSALYLCASSFMGGIGKNIQYFGAGTRLSVL.

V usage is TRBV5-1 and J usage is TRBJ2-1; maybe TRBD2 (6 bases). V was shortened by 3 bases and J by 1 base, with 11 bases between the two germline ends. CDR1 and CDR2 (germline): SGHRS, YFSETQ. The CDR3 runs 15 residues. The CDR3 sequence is CASSWRGPSYNEQFF. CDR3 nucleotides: TGCGCCAGCAGCTGGAGGGGCCCGTCCTACAATGAGCAGTTCTTC. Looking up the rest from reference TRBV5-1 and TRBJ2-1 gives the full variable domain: KAGVTQTPRYLIKTRGQQVTLSCSPISGHRSVSWYQQTPGQGLQFLFEYFSETQRNKGNFPGRFSGRQFSNSRSEMNVSTLELGDSALYLCASSWRGPSYNEQFFGPGTRLTVL.

The CDR3: CASSQVRQERAEQYF. For the CDR3, the DNA is TGTGCCAGCAGCCAAGTTCGGCAGGAGAGAGCCGAGCAGTACTTC. The chain combines TRBV4-2 with TRBJ2-7; D gene unclear. The germline V gene has CDR1 LGHNA and CDR2 YNFKEQ. The V end was cut by 1 base, the J end by 6 bases, with 16 bases between. CDR3 length: 15 residues.

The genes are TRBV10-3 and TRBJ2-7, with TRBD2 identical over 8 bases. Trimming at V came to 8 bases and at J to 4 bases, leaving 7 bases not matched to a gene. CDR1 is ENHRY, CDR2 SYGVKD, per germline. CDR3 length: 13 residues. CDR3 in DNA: TGTGCCATCGCGGTAGCGGGGCTTTACGAGCAGTACTTC. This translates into CAIAVAGLYEQYF.

CDR3 DNA sequence: TGTGCCAGCACCTCGGGACAGATTACCGTAGATACGCAGTATTTT. It translates to CASTSGQITVDTQYF. V is TRBV12-3 or TRBV12-4 and J is TRBJ2-3, with TRBD1 matching 7 bases. V trimming: 7 bases; J trimming: 5 bases; junction bases outside the gene matches: 12. The CDR3 length is 15 residues.

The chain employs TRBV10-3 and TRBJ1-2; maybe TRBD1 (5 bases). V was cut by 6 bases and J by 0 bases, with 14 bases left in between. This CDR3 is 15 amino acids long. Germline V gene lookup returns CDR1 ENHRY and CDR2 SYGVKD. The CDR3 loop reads CAIRDMGRTNYGYTF. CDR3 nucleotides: TGTGCCATCAGAGACATGGGACGAACTAACTATGGCTACACCTTC.

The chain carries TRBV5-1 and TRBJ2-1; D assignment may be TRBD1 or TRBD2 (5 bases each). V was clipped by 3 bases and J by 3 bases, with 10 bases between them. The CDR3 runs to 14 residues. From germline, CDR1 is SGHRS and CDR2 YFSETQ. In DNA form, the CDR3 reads TGCGCCAGCAGCTGGGACGGATTCTACAATGAGCAGTTCTTC. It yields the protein CASSWDGFYNEQFF.

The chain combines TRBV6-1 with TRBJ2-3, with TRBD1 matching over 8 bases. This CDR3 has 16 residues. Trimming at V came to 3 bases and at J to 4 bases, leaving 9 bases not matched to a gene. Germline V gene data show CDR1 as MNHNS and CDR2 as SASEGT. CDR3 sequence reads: CASSDTSGGRADTQYF. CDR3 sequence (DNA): TGTGCCAGCAGTGATACATCAGGGGGCAGGGCAGATACGCAGTATTTT.